A selection of T cell receptor beta chains follows, all from one sample in a study of Graves' ophthalmopathy and Graves' hyperthyroidism. TCRdb reprocessed the multiplex PCR reads with MiXCR, giving one entry per CDR3 protein. The sample contains around 670,000 distinct CDR3 sequences, about 44% of which appear only once. Sequences were obtained from peripheral blood. The receptors were gathered from an adult man with Graves' ophthalmopathy. CDR3s include the opening cysteine and the closing phenylalanine or tryptophan. Fields, in order: D gene, J gene, clone size, V gene, CDR3 protein, CDR3 DNA. The D gene is left open where the match is weak. A clone size is listed for some rows: how often the clone was seen (once, few, many), or a class if it is expanded.

NA TRBJ1-2 NA TRBV2 CASSESVFPNHGYTF TGTGCCAGCAGTGAGTCTGTTTTTCCTAACCATGGCTACACCTTC
NA TRBJ2-5 once TRBV7-9 CASSPLRGLETQYF TGTGCCAGCAGCCCCCTACGGGGGCTGGAGACCCAGTACTTC
NA TRBJ1-5 NA TRBV5-5 CASSLDSQLYQPQHF TGTGCCAGCAGCTTAGATTCCCAGTTATATCAGCCCCAGCATTTT
TRBD1 TRBJ2-2 NA TRBV25-1 CASRGTGGWTGELFF TGTGCCAGCAGGGGCACAGGGGGCTGGACCGGGGAGCTGTTTTTT
TRBD2 TRBJ2-7 many TRBV11-3 CASSLGGGSRYEQYF TGTGCCAGCAGCCTAGGTGGCGGGAGTAGGTACGAGCAGTACTTC
TRBD1 TRBJ1-6 few TRBV14 CASSQMTGRSYNSPLHF TGTGCCAGCAGCCAAATGACAGGGCGTAGTTATAATTCACCCCTCCACTTT
NA TRBJ1-3 NA TRBV10-3 CAIRSGTSGTIYF TGTGCCATCAGATCCGGGACTAGCGGGACCATATATTTT
NA TRBJ1-6 many TRBV7-8 CASSLEAENSPLHF TGTGCCAGCAGCTTAGAGGCAGAGAATTCACCCCTCCACTTT
TRBD2 TRBJ2-7 NA TRBV11-2 CASSLGTSVEQYF TGTGCCAGCAGCTTAGGGACTAGCGTCGAGCAGTACTTC
TRBD2 TRBJ2-5 once TRBV25-1 CASSATGLAGVRVETQYF TGTGCCAGCAGTGCTACAGGACTAGCGGGAGTACGAGTGGAGACCCAGTACTTC
TRBD1 TRBJ1-1 few TRBV19 CASRVQGANTEAFF TGTGCCAGTAGGGTACAGGGGGCAAACACTGAAGCTTTCTTT
TRBD1 TRBJ1-5 few TRBV24-1 CASSLGTGSSNQPQHF TGTGCCAGCAGTTTGGGGACAGGTTCTAGCAATCAGCCCCAGCATTTT
NA TRBJ2-7 NA TRBV11-2 CASSQEFRQVGEQYF TGCGCCAGCAGCCAAGAATTTAGACAGGTCGGCGAGCAGTACTTC
NA TRBJ1-5 NA TRBV19 CASNNRVNSNQPQHF TGTGCCAGTAATAACAGGGTGAATTCCAATCAGCCCCAGCATTTT
NA TRBJ2-5 many TRBV9 CASSVDLVGEETQYF TGTGCCAGCAGCGTAGATTTGGTAGGAGAAGAGACCCAGTACTTC
NA TRBJ1-3 NA TRBV6-6 CASRPTGYSGNTIYF TGTGCCAGCAGACCCACAGGATACTCTGGAAACACCATATATTTT
NA TRBJ2-3 few TRBV10-2 CASSESRGSTDTQYF TGCGCCAGCAGTGAGTCCCGGGGAAGCACGGATACGCAGTATTTT
TRBD1 TRBJ1-2 NA TRBV29-1 CSASGPGGSPNYGYTF TGCAGCGCCAGCGGCCCAGGGGGCAGCCCTAACTATGGCTACACCTTC
NA TRBJ1-2 NA TRBV2 CASSEANYGHTF TGTGCCAGCAGCGAGGCTAACTATGGCCACACCTTC
NA TRBJ1-2 NA TRBV7-9 CASRRMSSGLNYGYTF TGTGCCAGCAGGAGAATGAGTTCAGGTCTTAACTATGGCTACACCTTC
NA TRBJ1-2 few TRBV7-9 CASSLDPGGYGYTF TGTGCCAGCAGCTTAGATCCGGGAGGCTATGGCTACACCTTC
NA TRBJ2-2 NA TRBV25-1 CASSLEVWHTGELFF TGTGCCAGCAGCTTGGAGGTTTGGCACACCGGGGAGCTGTTTTTT
NA TRBJ2-6 NA TRBV7-2 CASTKGGGEDVLTF TGTGCCAGCACCAAAGGGGGAGGGGAGGACGTCCTGACTTTC
NA TRBJ1-2 few TRBV5-8 CASSEGVGNGYTF TGTGCCAGCAGCGAGGGTGTTGGGAATGGCTACACCTTC
TRBD1 TRBJ1-6 many TRBV2 CASSDTSLGQGASPLHF TGTGCCAGCAGTGACACCTCCTTAGGACAGGGCGCATCACCCCTCCACTTT
NA TRBJ1-2 NA TRBV6-1 CASSPVTGRKNGYTF TGTGCCAGCAGTCCCGTTACAGGGAGGAAGAATGGCTACACCTTC